What follows are 24 T cell receptor beta chains derived from one specimen sequenced in a study of somatic mutations in cytotoxic T cells in rheumatoid arthritis. Data came from immunoSEQ multiplex PCR; TCRdb stores just in-frame clones and leaves some out. The sample lists roughly 30,000 clones; around 84% were seen once. The material sequenced was CD8+ T cells sorted from blood. The receptors here all came from an adult with rheumatoid arthritis.

V usage is TRBV5-5 and J usage is TRBJ2-7; 7 bases map to TRBD1. V gave up 4 bases and J gave up 1 base; unmatched junction bases: 8. The CDR3 contains 15 residues. CDR1 and CDR2 from the germline V gene are SGHKS and YYEKEE (reference sequence). CDR3 in amino acids: CASSTEPGQSYEQYF. In DNA, the CDR3 is TGTGCCAGCAGCACGGAACCGGGACAGTCCTACGAGCAGTACTTC. The full variable domain, rest sourced from reference TRBV5-5 and TRBJ2-7, is DAGVTQSPTHLIKTRGQQVTLRCSPISGHKSVSWYQQVLGQGPQFIFQYYEKEERGRGNFPDRFSARQFPNYSSELNVNALLLGDSALYLCASSTEPGQSYEQYFGPGTRLTVT.

The table lists this clone with a count of one. CDR3 sequence: CASSQGTPPEQYF. The CDR3 coding sequence is TGTGCCAGCAGCCAAGGAACTCCACCCGAGCAGTACTTC. The chain employs TRBV4-2 and TRBJ2-7; no clear D. The CDR3 is made up of 13 amino acids. V lost 1 base, J lost 6 bases, and 10 bases lay in between. In germline, CDR1 is LGHNA, CDR2 YNFKEQ.

The rearrangement joins TRBV6-1 to TRBJ2-1, with 7 positions matching TRBD2. The V segment lost 3 bases and the J segment 9 bases; nucleotides outside the gene matches: 5. The length of the CDR3 is 13 residues. Germline V gives CDR1 MNHNS, CDR2 SASEGT. CDR3 region: CASSEMGGPEQFF. In DNA form, the CDR3 reads TGTGCCAGCAGTGAGATGGGAGGGCCTGAGCAGTTCTTC.

J is TRBJ2-7 and V is TRBV4-1, with D perhaps matching TRBD2 (5 bases). CDR1 MGHRA and CDR2 YSYEKL come from the germline V gene. Trimming removed 0 bases at V and 2 bases at J, with 14 bases between. The CDR3 consists of 16 residues. The CDR3 nucleotides are TGCGCCAGCAGCCAAGAAGGAGGACTCCCCACCTACGAGCAGTACTTC. This gives the protein CASSQEGGLPTYEQYF.

This clone was seen only a few times. CDR3: CASSSPTGSHEQYF. CDR3 sequence (DNA): TGTGCCAGCAGCTCGCCGACAGGGAGCCACGAGCAGTACTTC. The chain couples TRBV7-9 to TRBJ2-7, with 7 bases that match TRBD1. Per germline, CDR1 SEHNR and CDR2 FQNEAQ (reference sequence). The V segment lost 4 bases and the J segment 5 bases; nucleotides outside the gene matches: 8. This CDR3 comprises 14 residues.

The chain uses TRBV7-3 and TRBJ2-6; maybe TRBD1 (5 bases). Looked up from germline, CDR1 is SGHTA and CDR2 is FQGTGA. Trimming took off 1 base at V and 0 bases at J, with 16 bases between the two ends. The CDR3 runs 19 residues. The CDR3 is CASSLNPQGFTSGANVLTF. The CDR3 DNA follows: TGTGCCAGCAGCTTAAACCCCCAGGGTTTCACCTCTGGGGCCAACGTCCTGACTTTC.

This clone was counted a single time. V is TRBV4-1 and J is TRBJ1-1; TRBD1 matches 7 bases. Germline CDR1 reads MGHRA; CDR2 reads YSYEKL. Trimming took 3 bases from V and 5 from J; bases not matched to a gene: 9. The CDR3 extends over 15 amino acids. The CDR3 DNA reads TGCGCCAGCAGCCATAGACAGGGAGTTAAAACTGAAGCTTTCTTT. Translating it yields CASSHRQGVKTEAFF.

This CDR3 reads CASSSRNTGELFF. The CDR3 bases are TGTGCCAGCAGTTCTAGGAACACCGGGGAGCTGTTTTTT. The gene calls are TRBV11-3 and TRBJ2-2; unclear D gene. The germline V gene has CDR1 SGHNT and CDR2 YENEEA. The V gene lost 6 bases and the J gene lost 1 base, with 6 bases spanning the gap. This CDR3 has 13 residues.

The V gene is TRBV30, the J gene TRBJ2-1, with D possibly TRBD2 on 5 matching bases. The CDR3 length is 12 residues. Trimming shortened V by 0 bases and J by 9 bases, and 9 bases separated the two germline ends. The germline V gene has CDR1 GTSNPN and CDR2 SVGIG (reference sequence). DNA of the CDR3: TGTGCCTGGAGTGTAAGCGGCAGTGAGCAGTTCTTC. It encodes CAWSVSGSEQFF.

This sequence joins TRBV27 and TRBJ1-5, with unresolved D. Germline V gene sequence: CDR1 MNHEY, CDR2 SMNVEV (reference sequence). Trimming shortened V by 7 bases and J by 1 base, and 14 bases separated the two germline ends. CDR3 length equals 15 residues. The CDR3 region is CASTDRALSNQPQHF. The CDR3 DNA reads as TGTGCCAGCACTGACCGGGCACTCAGCAATCAGCCCCAGCATTTT.

The J gene is TRBJ2-1, the V gene TRBV11-2; maybe TRBD2 (6 bases). The germline V and J ends were trimmed by 5 bases and 4 bases, with 12 bases remaining between them. The CDR3 runs 14 residues. Germline V CDR1 and CDR2: SGHAT, FQNNGV. CDR3 in DNA: TGTGCCAGCAGCCACACGGGAGAATACAATGAGCAGTTCTTC. Its translation: CASSHTGEYNEQFF.

The chain combines TRBV5-1 with TRBJ2-1, with 11 positions matching TRBD2. CDR3 length equals 17 residues. Germline V gene sequence: CDR1 SGHRS, CDR2 YFSETQ. V shed 3 bases, J shed 3 bases, and the junction held 8 bases outside the gene matches. The CDR3 region is CASSWELAGGIYNEQFF. CDR3 coding DNA: TGCGCCAGCAGCTGGGAGCTAGCGGGAGGTATCTACAATGAGCAGTTCTTC.

The chain links TRBV10-3 to TRBJ1-4; D remains ambiguous. This CDR3 has 13 residues. CDR1 ENHRY and CDR2 SYGVKD come from the germline V gene. Trimming took off 6 bases at V and 0 bases at J, with 5 bases between the two ends. The CDR3: CAIRAATNEKLFF. CDR3 DNA sequence: TGTGCCATCAGGGCAGCAACTAATGAAAAACTGTTTTTT.

The V call is TRBV4-3, the J call TRBJ1-3, with D unresolved. CDR3 length: 16 amino acids. V lost 1 base to trimming and J lost 0 bases, with 10 bases between them. The V gene's germline CDR1 is LGHNA and CDR2 YSLEER. As DNA, the CDR3 is TGCGCCAGCAGCCAAGCCCAGGAGAGCTCTGGAAACACCATATATTTT. Amino acids: CASSQAQESSGNTIYF.

This clone was observed a handful of times. The chain uses TRBV6-5 and TRBJ1-5, with D hard to call. Deletions cut 8 bases from V and 3 bases from J, with 5 bases between. Germline CDR1 reads MNHEY; CDR2 reads SVGAGI. This CDR3 has 11 residues. In DNA, the CDR3 is TGTGCCAGCGGCATCAATCAGCCCCAGCATTTT. As protein: CASGINQPQHF.

The chain carries TRBV30 and TRBJ2-2; TRBD1 is a possible D gene (6 bases). CDR3 length: 14 residues. Trimming left V 8 bases short and J 1 base short, with 14 bases between. Germline loops: CDR1 GTSNPN, CDR2 SVGIG (reference sequence). The DNA for the CDR3 is TGTGCCGCCTCCGGGACATTGAACACCGGGGAGCTGTTTTTT. This codes for CAASGTLNTGELFF.

The rearrangement links TRBV4-1 to TRBJ1-2; no firm D call. CDR3 length: 16 residues. Germline CDR1 MGHRA, CDR2 YSYEKL. Trimming stripped 0 bases from V and 0 bases from J, with 11 bases between. CDR3 nucleotides: TGCGCCAGCAGCCAAGATAACGCCGGTTCTAACTATGGCTACACCTTC. Amino acid sequence: CASSQDNAGSNYGYTF.

V is TRBV7-2 and J is TRBJ1-2; tentative D call: TRBD1 (6 bases). Germline CDR1 is SGHTA and CDR2 is FQGNSA. This CDR3 region has 13 residues. V lost 4 bases and J 4 bases, leaving 10 bases between the germline ends. The chain's CDR3 is CASSWGDIYGYTF. CDR3 nucleotide sequence: TGTGCCAGCAGCTGGGGGGACATCTATGGCTACACCTTC.

The CDR3 DNA reads TGTGCCAGCAGACCTGGGGGGGCCGAAAAACTGTTTTTT. Translated, it gives CASRPGGAEKLFF. The chain has TRBV27 and TRBJ1-4; D might be TRBD1 (6 bases). V was trimmed by 6 bases and J by 8 bases, leaving 13 bases between them. The CDR3 totals 13 residues. In germline, CDR1 is MNHEY, CDR2 SMNVEV (reference sequence).

The chain uses TRBV29-1 and TRBJ2-5, with a tentative D call TRBD1 (5 bases). CDR1 is SQVTM, CDR2 ANQGSEA, per germline. The V and J ends lost 5 bases and 5 bases respectively, with 15 bases between them. The CDR3 is 13 residues long. The chain's CDR3 is CSVTRQGMETQYF. The CDR3 DNA follows: TGCAGCGTTACCCGGCAGGGCATGGAGACCCAGTACTTC.

J is TRBJ2-7 and V is TRBV5-1; TRBD2 might be the D (6 bases). Germline CDR1 is SGHRS and CDR2 is YFSETQ. The CDR3 is 13 residues long. V lost 5 bases and J lost 7, with 16 bases in between. The CDR3 reads CASRNSGGGEQYF. DNA for the CDR3: TGCGCCAGCAGGAATAGCGGTGGAGGGGAGCAGTACTTC.

DNA for the CDR3: TGTGCCAGCAGACTTAGCGGGAGAGGGACTGAGCAGTTCTTC. This codes for CASRLSGRGTEQFF. The chain is built from TRBV14 and TRBJ2-1, with 9 positions matching TRBD2. V was pared by 6 bases and J by 9 bases, with 9 bases of the junction left unmatched. Germline V lookup: CDR1 SGHDN, CDR2 FVKESK. The CDR3 has 14 amino acids.

A single count supports this clone. The rearrangement uses TRBV27 and TRBJ2-5, with D unresolved. Germline V gene data show CDR1 as MNHEY and CDR2 as SMNVEV (reference sequence). V lost 4 bases and J 0 bases, leaving 12 bases between the germline ends. This CDR3 comprises 15 residues. The CDR3 protein is CASSSSPLYQETQYF. CDR3 in DNA: TGTGCCAGCAGTTCCTCCCCTTTGTACCAAGAGACCCAGTACTTC.

The chain employs TRBV30 and TRBJ1-2; perhaps TRBD1 as D (5 bases). The CDR3 is 15 amino acids. V shed 3 bases and J shed 2 bases, with 16 bases lying between them. The germline V gene encodes CDR1 GTSNPN and CDR2 SVGIG (reference sequence). This CDR3 reads CAWRDLGPGNYGYTF. The CDR3 DNA reads as TGTGCCTGGAGGGACTTGGGGCCAGGGAACTATGGCTACACCTTC.